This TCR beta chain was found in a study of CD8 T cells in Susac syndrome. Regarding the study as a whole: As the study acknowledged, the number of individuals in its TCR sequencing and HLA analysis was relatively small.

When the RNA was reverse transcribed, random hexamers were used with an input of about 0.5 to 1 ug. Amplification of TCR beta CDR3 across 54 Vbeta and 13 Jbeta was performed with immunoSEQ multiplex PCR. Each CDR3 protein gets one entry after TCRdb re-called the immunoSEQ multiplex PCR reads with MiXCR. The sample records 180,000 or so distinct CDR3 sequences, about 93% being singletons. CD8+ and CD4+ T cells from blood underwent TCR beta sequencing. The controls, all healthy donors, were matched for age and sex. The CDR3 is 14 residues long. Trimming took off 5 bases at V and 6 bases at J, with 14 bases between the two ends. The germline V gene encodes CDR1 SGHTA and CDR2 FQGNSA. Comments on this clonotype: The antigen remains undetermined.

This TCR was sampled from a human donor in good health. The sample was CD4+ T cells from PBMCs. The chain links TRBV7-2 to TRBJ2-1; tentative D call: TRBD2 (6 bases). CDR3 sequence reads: CASSSGLGGNEQFF. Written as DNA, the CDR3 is TGTGCCAGCAGCAGCGGACTGGGGGGCAATGAGCAGTTCTTC. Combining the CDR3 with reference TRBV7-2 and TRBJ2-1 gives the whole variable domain GAGVSQSPSNKVTEKGKDVELRCDPISGHTALYWYRQSLGQGLEFLIYFQGNSAPDKSGLPSDRFSAERTGGSVSTLTIQRTQQEDSAVYLCASSSGLGGNEQFFGPGTRLTVL.